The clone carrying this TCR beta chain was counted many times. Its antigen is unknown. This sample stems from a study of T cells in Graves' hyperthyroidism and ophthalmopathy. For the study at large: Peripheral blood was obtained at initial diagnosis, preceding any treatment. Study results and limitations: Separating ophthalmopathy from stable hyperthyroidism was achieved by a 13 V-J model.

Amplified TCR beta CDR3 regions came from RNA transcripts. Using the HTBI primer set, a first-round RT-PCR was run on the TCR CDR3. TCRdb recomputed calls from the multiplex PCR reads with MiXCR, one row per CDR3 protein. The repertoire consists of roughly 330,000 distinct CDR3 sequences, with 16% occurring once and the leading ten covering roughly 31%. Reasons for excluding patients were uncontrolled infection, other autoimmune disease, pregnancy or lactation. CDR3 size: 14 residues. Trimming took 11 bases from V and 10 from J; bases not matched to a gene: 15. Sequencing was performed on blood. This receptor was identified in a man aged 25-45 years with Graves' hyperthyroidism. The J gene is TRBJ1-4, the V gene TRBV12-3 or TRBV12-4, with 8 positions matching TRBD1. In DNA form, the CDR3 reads TGTGCCGTAGGGTCCCGGGACAGGCCTGGAAAACTGTTTTTT. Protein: CAVGSRDRPGKLFF.